This T cell receptor (beta chain) was profiled in a study of low-dose radiotherapy and immunotherapy resistance in tumors. Study summary: Members of Cohort 1 were treated with 0.5 Gy per fraction every 2 weeks. The prescribed total PTV dose was 6.5 Gy. Doses delivered to Cohort 2 were 1 Gy per fraction every two weeks, amounting to 13 Gy over 26 weeks.

Germline CDR1 and CDR2: MDHEN and SYDVKM. Trimming removed 2 bases from V and 2 bases from J, with 7 bases in between. The CDR3 runs 15 residues. cDNA synthesis used a TRAV/TRBV-specific primer set for both chains. TCR amplification ran approximately 20 PCR cycles using constant-region and V-primer adapter primers. The mRNA that was isolated underwent amplification by in vitro transcription. One entry per CDR3 protein, called by TCRdb with MiXCR from the reads. The table includes about 30,000 distinct CDR3 sequences, approximately 49% detected once. The time point is: after trial treatment. Treatment: LDRT plus nivolumab, ipilimumab, low-dose cyclophosphamide and aspirin (RACIN trial). Eligibility criteria specified advanced solid malignancies devoid of tumor-infiltrating lymphocytes.

The sequencing used PBMCs, collected after low-dose radiotherapy plus immunotherapy. The rearrangement links TRBV28 to TRBJ2-6; D gene uncertain. This sequence was found in a male donor with gallbladder cancer. CDR3 in DNA: TGTGCCAGCAGTTTACGATCGGCTGGGGCCAACGTCCTGACTTTC. It encodes CASSLRSAGANVLTF. The full variable domain, with the rest looked up from reference TRBV28 and TRBJ2-6, is DVKVTQSSRYLVKRTGEKVFLECVQDMDHENMFWYRQDPGLGLRLIYFSYDVKMKEKGDIPEGYSVSREKKERFSLILESASTNQTSMYLCASSLRSAGANVLTFGAGSRLTVL.